Below are 11 T cell receptor beta chains sequenced from a single sample in a study of OX40 agonist ivuxolimab in advanced cancers. The repertoire was sequenced with immunoSEQ multiplex PCR; TCRdb's copy has only in-frame clones and lacks some. This table has about 26,000 clones, about 74% appearing once. The material was CD4+ or CD8+ T cells sorted from blood, obtained in a trial of the OX40 agonist ivuxolimab. The origin of the receptors is an adult with an advanced solid tumor such as melanoma, head and neck, liver or kidney cancer.

This chain links TRBV7-2 with TRBJ2-3; D ambiguous. V dropped 1 base and J dropped 6 bases, with 8 bases sitting between them. The CDR3 is made up of 13 amino acids. Germline V CDR1 and CDR2: SGHTA, FQGNSA. This CDR3 reads CASSLVREDTQYF. DNA for the CDR3: TGTGCCAGCAGCTTAGTTCGCGAGGATACGCAGTATTTT.

The rearrangement uses TRBV2 and TRBJ2-7; D remains ambiguous. There are 12 residues in the CDR3. Trimming shortened V by 6 bases and J by 1 base, and 7 bases separated the two germline ends. Germline lookup yields CDR1 SNHLY and CDR2 FYNNEI. The CDR3 is CASSSDSYEQYF. CDR3 DNA: TGTGCCAGCAGCTCAGATTCCTACGAGCAGTACTTC.

The rearrangement uses TRBV7-3 and TRBJ2-1; 8 bases align to TRBD2. Germline loops: CDR1 SGHTA, CDR2 FQGTGA. V lost 4 bases and J lost 3; bases outside the gene matches: 14. The CDR3 is 18 residues long. The CDR3: CASSSLPGTSGLYNEQFF. CDR3 nucleotide sequence: TGTGCCAGCAGCTCCTTACCCGGAACTAGCGGTCTCTACAATGAGCAGTTCTTC.

There are a few counts of this clone. The CDR3 is CASSAARSPREAFF. The CDR3 nucleotides read TGCGCCAGCAGTGCTGCCCGGTCACCCCGTGAAGCTTTCTTT. J is TRBJ1-1 and V is TRBV10-1; D not certain. Trimming shortened V by 4 bases and J by 7 bases, and 16 bases separated the two germline ends. Germline V gives CDR1 WNHNN, CDR2 SYGVQD (reference sequence). This CDR3 has 14 amino acids.

The chain is built from TRBV28 and TRBJ1-4, with D hard to call. Per germline, CDR1 MDHEN and CDR2 SYDVKM. Trimming took off 4 bases at V and 7 bases at J, with 13 bases between the two ends. This CDR3 spans 14 amino acids. CDR3 in DNA: TGTGCCAGCAGTTCGGCAGTTCGGTTTGAAAAACTGTTTTTT. Its translation is CASSSAVRFEKLFF.

The CDR3 nucleotides read TGTGCCAGAAGCTGGCGGGACAGGGATCCATACGAGCAGTACTTC. It specifies CARSWRDRDPYEQYF. The J gene is TRBJ2-7, the V gene TRBV5-3, with 9 positions matching TRBD1. TRBV5-3 is flagged as an ORF with uncertain function. V was pared by 3 bases and J by 4 bases, with 8 bases of the junction left unmatched. This CDR3 is built from 15 residues.

This sequence joins TRBV4-1 and TRBJ2-3; weak D call: TRBD2 (6 bases). Trimming cost V 3 bases and J 4 bases, with 14 bases left between them. CDR1 and CDR2 (germline): MGHRA, YSYEKL. This CDR3 spans 15 amino acids. CDR3 sequence (DNA): TGCGCCAGCAGCCAGTTCGGAGGGATCCCAGATACGCAGTATTTT. Its protein is CASSQFGGIPDTQYF.

The chain recombines TRBV6-5 with TRBJ1-2; TRBD1 is a possible D gene (6 bases). Germline V gene sequence: CDR1 MNHEY, CDR2 SVGAGI. The CDR3 is 15 amino acids. V lost 2 bases and J lost 0, with 10 bases in between. In nucleotides, the CDR3 is TGTGCCAGCAGTTACATCAGGGGACCTAACTATGGCTACACCTTC. It codes for CASSYIRGPNYGYTF.

The chain is built from TRBV9 and TRBJ1-1; D ambiguous. The CDR3 runs to 14 residues. Germline V lookup: CDR1 SGDLS, CDR2 YYNGEE. The germline V and J ends were trimmed by 0 bases and 1 base, with 7 bases remaining between them. CDR3 amino acids: CASSVGTANTEAFF. The CDR3 nucleotides are TGTGCCAGCAGCGTAGGGACGGCGAACACTGAAGCTTTCTTT. Drawing the rest from reference TRBV9 and TRBJ1-1, the complete variable domain is DSGVTQTPKHLITATGQRVTLRCSPRSGDLSVYWYQQSLDQGLQFLIQYYNGEERAKGNILERFSAQQFPDLHSELNLSSLELGDSALYFCASSVGTANTEAFFGQGTRLTVV.

The table lists this clone with a count of one. The chain is built from TRBV5-1 and TRBJ1-2; 7 bases are shared with TRBD1. With 4 bases clipped from V and 10 bases from J, the junction kept 10 bases outside the gene matches. CDR3 length: 13 residues. Germline V gene sequence: CDR1 SGHRS, CDR2 YFSETQ. DNA of the CDR3: TGCGCCAGCAGCCCGGGACAGTGGGATGACTACACCTTC. Translated: CASSPGQWDDYTF.

This chain links TRBV5-1 with TRBJ2-3; 11 positions match TRBD2. J was trimmed by 2 bases and V by 4 bases; bases with no gene match: 3. There are 15 residues in the CDR3. CDR1 is SGHRS, CDR2 YFSETQ, per germline. CDR3 region: CASSDSGGATDTQYF. CDR3 sequence (DNA): TGCGCCAGCAGCGATAGCGGGGGGGCCACAGATACGCAGTATTTT.